This T cell receptor (beta chain) appears in the sequencing data of a study of blood T cell repertoires in COVID-19. Study in general: There were acute and convalescent COVID-19 samples, and they came from the United States, Italy and Spain. PBMCs, B-cell-depleted T cells, or T cells provided the cDNA or gDNA that made up the material.

One Seattle source followed patients from active infection through their disease course. In the source study's methods: Reference gene primer amplification in the assay estimated nucleated cell counts. TCRdb keeps only in-frame clones here, not all; method: immunoSEQ multiplex PCR. That table supplies the V and J calls and clone size; D and trimming were determined from the DNA. The profile covers around 330,000 clones, with about nine tenths appearing a single time and 1.6% taken by the ten largest. V was clipped by 0 bases and J by 6 bases, with 12 bases between them. CDR3 size: 15 residues. Looked up from germline, CDR1 is SGHTA and CDR2 is FQGNSA.

The receptor comes from a woman in her 30s with COVID-19, enrolled during active disease. The sequenced sample was peripheral blood. This chain links TRBV7-2 with TRBJ2-4; weak D call: TRBD2 (5 bases). CDR3 sequence (DNA): TGTGCCAGCAGCTTAGCTGGCACGGCGGGAAACATTCAGTACTTC. Translation gives CASSLAGTAGNIQYF.